This TCR beta chain was observed in a study of T cell clonotyping in hematopoietic cell transplantation. Study-wide results and caveats: After transplant, recipient diversity fell while pathologically expanded clonotypes grew through day 180.

Details on this clone: Its antigen is not known.

Trimming cost V 6 bases and J 5 bases, with 9 bases left between them. CDR1 and CDR2 (germline): MNHEY, SMNVEV (reference sequence). The CDR3 loop spans 12 amino acids. Measured with immunoSEQ multiplex PCR; TCRdb has only the in-frame clones, and not every one. The repertoire includes fewer than 15,000 clones, roughly 90% of them detected once, and approximately 7.8% sits in the top ten. The chain links TRBV27 to TRBJ2-3; D is undetermined. Sequencing was performed on PBMCs, taken 100 days after allogeneic stem cell transplant. The sequence was obtained from a female patient aged 50 to 60 who had an allogeneic stem cell transplant from an unrelated donor, so the T cells may come from the graft donor. Some clones in this sample may be carry-over from other donors' samples. CDR3 bases: TGTGCCAGCAGCTTCAGACGAGATACGCAGTATTTT. It is translated as CASSFRRDTQYF.